Below are 21 T cell receptor beta chains sequenced from a single sample in a study of blood T cells in healthy people across ages. A second about 6 to 12 cycle PCR used barcoded and J-beta primers. TCRdb reprocessed the 5' RACE reads with MiXCR, giving one entry per CDR3 protein. The table records 1.5 million to 2 million distinct CDR3 sequences, under 30% of them present only once. Sequencing was carried out using blood. These receptors originate from a woman aged 25-40 years in good health.

J is TRBJ2-7 and V is TRBV6-6, with TRBD1 identical over 8 bases. From germline, CDR1 is MNHNY and CDR2 SVGAGI (reference sequence). CDR3 length equals 14 residues. The junction had 5 bases not matched to a gene; V was cut back by 6 bases and J by 1 base. The CDR3 is CASRKQGGSYEQYF. CDR3 in DNA: TGTGCCAGCAGGAAACAGGGGGGTTCCTACGAGCAGTACTTC.

The V and J genes are TRBV20-1 and TRBJ1-1; D may be TRBD1 (5 bases). This CDR3 spans 14 amino acids. Deletions cut 2 bases from V and 8 bases from J, with 18 bases between. Germline CDR1 is DFQATT and CDR2 is SNEGSKA (reference sequence). Here the CDR3 reads CSARRPRGTAEAFF. The DNA for the CDR3 is TGCAGTGCTAGAAGGCCTCGTGGGACCGCAGAAGCTTTCTTT.

This clonotype was seen a handful of times. This rearrangement joins TRBV2 to TRBJ1-2; TRBD1 aligns across 7 bases. This CDR3 is 13 amino acids long. Per the germline V gene, CDR1 is SNHLY and CDR2 is FYNNEI. Trimming cost V 9 bases and J 5 bases; bases outside gene matches: 9. CDR3 protein: CASWDSGSYGYTF. Written as DNA, the CDR3 is TGTGCCAGTTGGGACAGCGGGTCTTATGGCTACACCTTC.

This clonotype was observed once. The junction differs from germline at one of its ends, possibly a read error. The V gene is TRBV5-1, the J gene TRBJ1-2, with TRBD1 identical over 7 bases. The germline V gene has CDR1 SGHRS and CDR2 YFSETQ. The CDR3 length is 14 residues. Written as DNA, the CDR3 is TGCGCCAGCAACTTGGGAGACAGGGACTATGGCTACACCTTC. This encodes CASNLGDRDYGYTF. Complete variable domain (other parts from reference TRBV5-1 and TRBJ1-2): KAGVTQTPRYLIKTRGQQVTLSCSPISGHRSVSWYQQTPGQGLQFLFEYFSETQRNKGNFPGRFSGRQFSNSRSEMNVSTLELGDSALYLCASNLGDRDYGYTFGSGTRLTVV.

This clonotype has a count of ten or more. The chain employs TRBV2 and TRBJ2-5; the match to TRBD1 covers 7 bases. Germline V gene lookup returns CDR1 SNHLY and CDR2 FYNNEI. J was trimmed by 1 base and V by 7 bases; bases with no gene match: 15. This CDR3 spans 17 amino acids. The chain's CDR3 is CASIDSPGTVVQETQYF. The CDR3 DNA follows: TGTGCCAGCATTGATTCCCCCGGGACAGTAGTCCAAGAGACCCAGTACTTC. Using reference TRBV2 and TRBJ2-5 for the parts outside the CDR3, the full variable domain is EPEVTQTPSHQVTQMGQEVILRCVPISNHLYFYWYRQILGQKVEFLVSFYNNEISEKSEIFDDQFSVERPDGSNFTLKIRSTKLEDSAMYFCASIDSPGTVVQETQYFGPGTRLLVL.

The chain recombines TRBV6-1 with TRBJ1-4; TRBD1 is a possible D gene (6 bases). The CDR3 spans 15 residues. V gave up 5 bases and J gave up 5 bases, with 15 bases separating them. Germline CDR1 is MNHNS and CDR2 is SASEGT. The CDR3 DNA reads TGTGCCAGCAGTACCCCGACAGGAGCGAATGAAAAACTGTTTTTT. It codes for CASSTPTGANEKLFF.

About this clonotype itself: The junction departs from germline at one end; a sequencing error may be responsible. This chain connects TRBV27 to TRBJ2-1, with 10 positions matching TRBD2. CDR3 size: 16 residues. Germline assignment: CDR1 MNHEY and CDR2 SMNVEV (reference sequence). The DNA of the CDR3 is TGTGCCACCAGTTTGCAGCTAGCGGGAGCCGGAAATGAGCAGTTCTTC. Its translation: CATSLQLAGAGNEQFF.

On this clonotype itself: It may be a read error: a sequence one base away is much more abundant. The chain uses TRBV29-1 and TRBJ2-1; D is ambiguous. The CDR3 spans 10 residues. Germline V lookup: CDR1 SQVTM, CDR2 ANQGSEA. The CDR3 sequence is CGVVGSEQFF. CDR3 DNA: TGCGGCGTTGTAGGGTCTGAGCAGTTCTTC.

This clonotype was detected many times. The gene calls are TRBV7-9 and TRBJ2-3; TRBD1 matches 7 bases. With 3 bases clipped from V and 2 bases from J, the junction kept 5 bases outside the gene matches. The length of the CDR3 is 15 residues. Germline V gives CDR1 SEHNR, CDR2 FQNEAQ (reference sequence). The CDR3 reads CASSFEDRHTDTQYF. CDR3 in DNA: TGTGCCAGCAGCTTTGAGGACAGGCACACAGATACGCAGTATTTT.

This clonotype occurred a few times. V is TRBV6-1 and J is TRBJ2-1; 8 bases agree with TRBD1. Germline V lookup: CDR1 MNHNS, CDR2 SASEGT. V was pared by 7 bases and J by 4 bases, with 6 bases of the junction left unmatched. The CDR3 is made up of 14 amino acids. Here the CDR3 DNA reads TGTGCCAGCAAGGACAGGGATTATTACAATGAGCAGTTCTTC. It yields the protein CASKDRDYYNEQFF.

This clonotype was recorded many times. CDR3 in DNA: TGTGCCGGCAACTACGAGCAGTACTTC. Protein sequence: CAGNYEQYF. The V gene is TRBV6-1, the J gene TRBJ2-7; D is unclear. Deletions cut 11 bases from V and 3 bases from J, with 5 bases between. The CDR3 length is 9 residues. Looked up from germline, CDR1 is MNHNS and CDR2 is SASEGT.

The rearrangement links TRBV7-6 to TRBJ2-5, with a weak D call TRBD2 (6 bases). V lost 0 bases and J lost 5, with 19 bases in between. Germline V lookup: CDR1 SGHVS, CDR2 FNYEAQ. This CDR3 comprises 17 residues. CDR3 in DNA: TGTGCCAGCAGCTTAGCCCCTCCTGCGGGGCGTAGGGAGACCCAGTACTTC. This translates into CASSLAPPAGRRETQYF. Complete variable domain (other parts from reference TRBV7-6 and TRBJ2-5): GAGVSQSPRYKVTKRGQDVALRCDPISGHVSLYWYRQALGQGPEFLTYFNYEAQQDKSGLPNDRFSAERPEGSISTLTIQRTEQRDSAMYRCASSLAPPAGRRETQYFGPGTRLLVL.

The rearrangement joins TRBV20-1 to TRBJ2-7, with 9 bases aligning to TRBD2. This CDR3 region has 13 residues. Looked up from germline, CDR1 is DFQATT and CDR2 is SNEGSKA (reference sequence). The junction had 8 bases not matched to a gene; V was cut back by 7 bases and J by 4 bases. In DNA, the CDR3 is TGCAGTGTCCCACTAGCGGGCCTTTACGAGCAGTACTTC. Protein sequence: CSVPLAGLYEQYF.

The chain uses TRBV2 and TRBJ2-2; TRBD1 aligns across 8 bases. CDR3 length equals 17 residues. Germline lookup yields CDR1 SNHLY and CDR2 FYNNEI. V gave up 2 bases and J gave up 3 bases; unmatched junction bases: 8. CDR3 sequence: CASSEPPGGRYTGELFF. CDR3 coding DNA: TGTGCCAGCAGTGAACCCCCAGGGGGCCGGTACACCGGGGAGCTGTTTTTT.

This clonotype occurred a few times. V and J are TRBV6-5 and TRBJ2-7, with a tentative D call TRBD2 (6 bases). Between the trimmed V and J ends, which lost 0 bases and 7 bases, there was a span of 10 bases. The CDR3 runs 13 residues. Per germline, CDR1 MNHEY and CDR2 SVGAGI. CDR3 sequence: CASSYSAEGEQYF. The CDR3 nucleotides read TGTGCCAGCAGTTACTCGGCGGAGGGGGAGCAGTACTTC.

This clonotype was counted only a few times. The CDR3, as DNA: TGTGCCAGCAGCCCCGGACGGAAAGAAGAGACCCAGTACTTC. Its protein product is CASSPGRKEETQYF. The rearrangement joins TRBV5-4 to TRBJ2-5; no clear D gene. Deletions cut 4 bases from V and 3 bases from J, with 13 bases between. Germline V CDR1 and CDR2: SGHNT, YYREEE (reference sequence). The CDR3 is 14 residues long. Drawing the rest from reference TRBV5-4 and TRBJ2-5, the complete variable domain is ETGVTQSPTHLIKTRGQQVTLRCSSQSGHNTVSWYQQALGQGPQFIFQYYREEENGRGNFPPRFSGLQFPNYSSELNVNALELDDSALYLCASSPGRKEETQYFGPGTRLLVL.

As regards this clonotype: This likely came from a read error, as a far larger clone is one base away. CDR3 in amino acids: CASSPDSSSYNGQFF. In DNA, the CDR3 is TGTGCCAGCAGTCCTGATTCAAGCTCCTACAATGGGCAGTTCTTC. This chain links TRBV7-2 with TRBJ2-1; D remains unclear. CDR3 length: 15 amino acids. The V gene's germline CDR1 is SGHTA and CDR2 FQGNSA.

This clonotype was seen a few times. This chain links TRBV6-1 with TRBJ1-2; D gene ambiguous. The V gene's germline CDR1 is MNHNS and CDR2 SASEGT. This CDR3 has 16 residues. V was pared by 2 bases and J by 0 bases, with 13 bases between. CDR3 protein: CASSEKSRKANYGYTF. In DNA, the CDR3 is TGTGCCAGCAGTGAAAAGAGTCGGAAAGCTAACTATGGCTACACCTTC.

This clonotype has a handful of counts. CDR3 DNA: TGTGCCAGCAGTTACCTCTGGGCCGGTCCGGATCAGCCCCAGCATTTT. Amino acid sequence: CASSYLWAGPDQPQHF. V is TRBV6-2 or TRBV6-3 and J is TRBJ1-5; no firm D call. Germline V gene sequence: CDR1 MNHEY, CDR2 SVGEGT. This CDR3 has 16 residues. Trimming took 2 bases from V and 5 from J, leaving 16 bases between them.

The chain carries TRBV25-1 and TRBJ2-1; possibly TRBD1 or TRBD2 for D (6 bases each). This CDR3 contains 13 residues. The germline V gene encodes CDR1 MGHDK and CDR2 SYGVNS. V lost 3 bases, J lost 8 bases, and 11 bases lay in between. The CDR3 is CASSDVGGDEQFF. CDR3 DNA: TGTGCCAGCAGTGATGTCGGGGGCGATGAGCAGTTCTTC.

This clonotype came up many times. The chain employs TRBV6-5 and TRBJ2-5, with a possible D match to TRBD2 (5 bases). Trimming pared 3 bases from V and 4 bases from J, leaving 12 bases between. The CDR3 covers 14 residues. CDR1 is MNHEY and CDR2 is SVGAGI in the germline V gene. CDR3 sequence: CASSYDRGGETQYF. CDR3 in DNA: TGTGCCAGCAGTTATGATCGAGGAGGAGAGACCCAGTACTTC.